This TCR beta chain was obtained from a study of blood T cell repertoires in COVID-19. The germline V gene encodes CDR1 MGHRA and CDR2 YSYEKL. The CDR3 is 17 residues long. Trimming at V came to 3 bases and at J to 0 bases, leaving 7 bases not matched to a gene. This clone was counted a few times. The assay was immunoSEQ multiplex PCR, and TCRdb's table has in-frame clones only and misses some. Here the sample spans roughly 70,000 clones, around nine tenths being singletons. The chain combines TRBV4-1 with TRBJ2-3, with 9 bases lining up with TRBD2. This sequence originates from a woman of 80 years or more with acute or convalescent COVID-19. Sequencing was done on a sample of peripheral blood. CDR3 loop: CASSQSGGRPSTDTQYF. CDR3 nucleotide sequence: TGCGCCAGCAGCCAGAGCGGGGGGAGACCAAGCACAGATACGCAGTATTTT.